This note documents a single T cell receptor (beta chain) sequence. In its sample, this clonotype was seen many times. No cognate antigen has been identified for it. Base quality data are lacking; no much larger clone is found one base away. This specimen comes from a study of T cells in Graves' hyperthyroidism and ophthalmopathy (dated by TCRdb to the late 2010s). Looking at the study overall: Peripheral blood samples were taken at the time of initial diagnosis, prior to any treatment. After sampling, hyperthyroidism patients received methimazole starting at 30 mg daily, and ophthalmopathy patients received high-dose intravenous methylprednisolone. TCR V-J signatures able to tell the groups apart were searched for in a discovery cohort of 100 patients, of whom roughly 42 had Graves' ophthalmopathy and more than 55 had stable Graves' hyperthyroidism. In addition, the study compared T-cell repertoires in thyroid tissue and in blood from a handful of Graves' hyperthyroidism patients. The 100 or so discovery patients were randomly divided into training and test sets at a 7:3 ratio. The paper describes TCR Vbeta CDR3 sequencing of roughly 130 peripheral blood samples, made up of 43 ophthalmopathy patients, around 78 hyperthyroidism patients and about 17 progressor patients. Prospective prediction of ophthalmopathy was tested in an independent validation cohort of about 19 hyperthyroidism patients and 17 patients who later progressed to ophthalmopathy.

Stable Graves' hyperthyroidism was defined as no progression to ophthalmopathy during 18 months of follow-up. Hyperthyroidism patients were newly diagnosed, with disease duration under 2 months, and aged 18 to 65 years. Any patient with an uncontrolled infection, another autoimmune disease, pregnancy or lactation was excluded. Diagnoses were based on clinical symptoms, serum thyroxine and TRAb, thyroid ultrasound and orbital computed tomography. PBMCs were separated from about 10 ml of fresh peripheral blood using Ficoll-Paque density gradient centrifugation. Total RNA was extracted with Trizol reagent, and quality was checked on an Agilent 2100 Bioanalyzer. Amplification of TCR beta CDR3 regions was carried out from RNA transcripts. The TCR CDR3 was subjected to a first round of RT-PCR using the HTBI primer set and the Qiagen OneStep RT-PCR kit. Libraries were constructed in a second round of multiplex PCR, after which size selection and purification were carried out. Libraries were sequenced paired-end with 100 bp reads on an Illumina HiSeq2000. The paper's data handling went like this. SOAPnuke was used to process the raw data, with reads discarded if the reads contained adapters or uncalled bases, had a mean Phred below 15, or lacked an exact constant-primer or identifier match. COPE v1.2.5 was used to merge high-quality paired reads, and clonotypes were defined as unique nucleotide sequences. MiTCR v1.1 was used to align clonotypes to the IMGT TRBV, TRBD and TRBJ reference segments. Only V-J combinations with frequency above 0.0001, covering about 99% of repertoires, were analysed. The TCS score was defined as the ratio of F50 (clonal expansion) to E x V (chaos), calculated using BLOSUM62-based TCRdist between CDR3 peptides within each V-J. Welch's t-statistics and random forest reduced roughly 540 V-J features to about 13, which were used in a naive Bayes classifier (R e1071). TCRdb reprocessing: public reads trimmed at Q25 with fastp, clones called with MiXCR, in-frame beta chains kept. Rows are combined by CDR3 protein, so each entry shows the most common genes and DNA. The authors' filters were not applied to this entry. Here the sample has 340,000 or so distinct CDR3 sequences; over 15% occur a single time. Around 54% of the sample is taken by the ten largest.

What the authors observed across the whole study: A model built on a 13 V-J signature distinguished ophthalmopathy from stable hyperthyroidism, reaching 85% to 90% sensitivity and about 81% specificity in cross-validation and 80%/75% in testing. In validation, progression to ophthalmopathy was predicted by the model with 70.59% sensitivity and 72% to 85% specificity, a median of about 6.8 months before onset. Most expanded thyroid clonotypes (frequency above 0.001) were also found in blood, which suggests that blood repertoires may mirror thyroid immune responses. No statistical method was used to set the sample size in advance, and investigators knew the group allocation.

The sequence derives from a woman aged 45 to 65 with Graves' hyperthyroidism. The sequenced sample consisted of blood.

The nucleotide sequence is TGTGCCAGCAGTTTGTGGCACGATAATGAAAAACTGTTTTTT. This translates into CASSLWHDNEKLFF. Here the chain combines TRBV12-3 or TRBV12-4 and TRBJ1-4, with the D gene call left open. V and J lose 3 bases and 4 bases, and a span of 9 bases separates them. The CDR3 covers 14 residues, taking in both the cysteine and the phenylalanine. Solely the CDR3 DNA is kept, with 42 bases framed from the first base.